Given below is one T cell receptor (beta chain) in context. The sample comes from a study of T cell changes during pregnancy in multiple sclerosis. The data were produced by immunoSEQ multiplex PCR, yet TCRdb's version contains in-frame clones alone and is incomplete. This sample has about 70,000 clones, with roughly 91% found just once. This CDR3 contains 18 residues. Looked up from germline, CDR1 is SEHNR and CDR2 is FQNEAQ (reference sequence). Losses at the gene ends were 0 bases for V and 6 bases for J; bases not matched to a gene: 12. This clonotype originated in a female donor with multiple sclerosis, enrolled in a pregnancy study. The material sequenced was CD4+ T cells from peripheral blood mononuclear cells, taken after pregnancy. The chain joins TRBV7-9 to TRBJ2-1; 9 nucleotides line up with TRBD2. Here the CDR3 DNA reads TGTGCCAGCAGCTTAGCCCTAGCGGGAATATGGATTGGCAATGAGCAGTTCTTC. This translates into CASSLALAGIWIGNEQFF.